The next 4 T cell receptor beta chains were all read from a single sample in a study of regulatory T cells in long-lasting Graves disease. Researchers made TCR beta libraries by using iRepertoire HTBI primers and running Arm-PCR on CDR3 regions. TCRdb independently ran MiXCR on the multiplex PCR reads; one entry per CDR3 protein. The table lists almost 450,000 distinct CDR3 sequences, over 15% of them singletons. Time point in this sample: newly diagnosed GD, antithyroid drugs for less than 3 months. Extracted PBMC RNA gave rise to the TCR library. These data also featured in a second study, about T cells in Graves' hyperthyroidism and ophthalmopathy.

This material consisted of peripheral blood mononuclear cells (PBMCs), taken at new diagnosis, from a patient treated with antithyroid drugs. These receptors all come from a woman aged 25 to 39 with Graves disease.

This clonotype appeared many times. This sequence joins TRBV5-6 and TRBJ2-7, with D unresolved. V dropped 3 bases and J dropped 6 bases, with 16 bases sitting between them. The CDR3 contains 14 residues. Germline values: CDR1 SGHDT, CDR2 YYEEEE. DNA for the CDR3: TGTGCCAGCAGCTCTCGATCAGCACTCCCCGAGCAGTACTTC. Residues: CASSSRSALPEQYF.

The sample holds many counts of this clonotype. The DNA for the CDR3 is TGTGCCAGCAGCGGTCGACTAGCGGGAGAGAAAAGAGAGACCCAGTACTTC. As protein: CASSGRLAGEKRETQYF. The chain joins TRBV9 to TRBJ2-5, with 12 bases identical to TRBD2. Trimming took 3 bases from V and 4 from J; bases not matched to a gene: 10. This CDR3 is 17 amino acids long. The germline gives CDR1 SGDLS, CDR2 YYNGEE.

This clonotype came up many times. The V gene is TRBV4-2, the J gene TRBJ2-2; possible D gene TRBD2, 5 bases. CDR1 is LGHNA, CDR2 YNFKEQ, per germline. V was shortened by 2 bases and J by 4 bases, with 20 bases between the two germline ends. CDR3 length equals 18 residues. CDR3 loop: CASSQQLPASRGTGELFF. CDR3 in DNA: TGTGCCAGCAGCCAACAACTTCCGGCTAGCCGAGGCACCGGGGAGCTGTTTTTT.

V gene TRBV19 combines with J gene TRBJ2-7; TRBD1 agrees at 8 bases. The CDR3 is made up of 15 amino acids. The J segment lost 2 bases and the V segment lost 4 bases, leaving 7 bases of the junction unmatched. Germline assignment: CDR1 LNHDA and CDR2 SQIVND (reference sequence). The CDR3 reads CASSKDRGLPYEQYF. The CDR3 coding sequence is TGTGCCAGTAGTAAAGACAGGGGTCTCCCCTACGAGCAGTACTTC.